These 14 T cell receptor beta chains originate from one sample sequenced in a study of cytomegalovirus exposure and HLA in healthy donors. A multiplex PCR was run with 60 Vbeta primers and 13 Jbeta primers. This table comes from immunoSEQ multiplex PCR, and its TCRdb copy is limited to in-frame clones, with some not included. Of 150,000 to 200,000 clones in the sample, around three quarters were seen once. Input material: PBMCs. The receptors were sampled from a woman in her 40s in good health and CMV-seronegative.

This clone was counted between two and nine times. The V and J genes are TRBV6-6 and TRBJ1-1; no firm D call. CDR3 size: 16 residues. The V gene lost 6 bases and the J gene lost 4 bases, with 21 bases spanning the gap. The germline gives CDR1 MNHNY, CDR2 SVGAGI (reference sequence). In DNA, the CDR3 is TGTGCCAGCAGCCATGCATACCTCGGGGATAGCACTGAAGCTTTCTTT. Translation gives CASSHAYLGDSTEAFF.

The chain joins TRBV19 to TRBJ2-5; D is perhaps TRBD1 (5 bases). Germline loops: CDR1 LNHDA, CDR2 SQIVND (reference sequence). The CDR3 spans 15 residues. V was shortened by 6 bases and J by 7 bases, with 21 bases between the two germline ends. DNA for the CDR3: TGTGCCAGTAGCCAGGGTATTCTCGACGTAGGGACCCAGTACTTC. Protein sequence: CASSQGILDVGTQYF.

The chain is built from TRBV27 and TRBJ2-1; possibly TRBD1 for D (5 bases). Per the germline V gene, CDR1 is MNHEY and CDR2 is SMNVEV (reference sequence). The length of the CDR3 is 17 residues. Trimming pared 3 bases from V and 0 bases from J, leaving 15 bases between. The CDR3 DNA sequence: TGTGCCAGCAGTTTCTTAACTCAGGGCTACTCCTACAATGAGCAGTTCTTC. Protein product: CASSFLTQGYSYNEQFF.

In its sample, this clone was seen a few times. J is TRBJ2-5 and V is TRBV7-2, with a tentative D call TRBD2 (6 bases). The CDR3 spans 15 residues. Germline-derived CDR1 and CDR2 are SGHTA and FQGNSA. The V end lost 5 bases, the J end lost 2 bases, and 15 bases lay between the germline ends. The CDR3 reads CASSRVRGLQETQYF. In nucleotides, the CDR3 is TGTGCCAGCAGCAGAGTTCGGGGGTTACAAGAGACCCAGTACTTC.

The chain recombines TRBV14 with TRBJ2-3; a possible D gene is TRBD2 (5 bases). Germline values: CDR1 SGHDN, CDR2 FVKESK. This CDR3 has 15 amino acids. V lost 4 bases and J lost 2, with 13 bases in between. The CDR3 coding sequence is TGTGCCAGCAGCCTTTCTAGCAGCTACACAGATACGCAGTATTTT. Its translation is CASSLSSSYTDTQYF.

The chain employs TRBV18 and TRBJ2-2, with D perhaps matching TRBD2 (5 bases). This CDR3 spans 17 amino acids. The ends were cut back, 3 bases at V and 1 base at J, with 15 bases in the middle. CDR1 is KGHSH and CDR2 is LQKENI in the germline V gene. The CDR3 region has the DNA TGTGCCAGCTCACCGTTTCGAGGGCAGCTGAACACCGGGGAGCTGTTTTTT. Translation gives CASSPFRGQLNTGELFF.

The chain combines TRBV13 with TRBJ2-1, with D unresolved. Per germline, CDR1 PRHDT and CDR2 FYEKMQ (reference sequence). The CDR3 loop spans 15 amino acids. V was shortened by 5 bases and J by 6 bases, with 17 bases between the two germline ends. The CDR3 is CASSPSFRSGNEQFF. The CDR3 DNA reads as TGTGCCAGCAGCCCTTCGTTTAGATCAGGCAATGAGCAGTTCTTC.

V is TRBV28 and J is TRBJ2-5; possible D gene TRBD1, 7 bases. The CDR3 runs 14 residues. CDR1 is MDHEN and CDR2 is SYDVKM in the germline V gene. Trimming shortened V by 8 bases and J by 1 base, and 14 bases separated the two germline ends. The chain's CDR3 is CASGSGGGQETQYF. The CDR3 nucleotides are TGTGCCAGCGGATCAGGGGGAGGCCAAGAGACCCAGTACTTC.

The chain employs TRBV7-9 and TRBJ2-5; D is perhaps TRBD1 (5 bases). There are 16 residues in the CDR3. The germline V and J ends were trimmed by 0 bases and 3 bases, with 14 bases remaining between them. Germline V CDR1 and CDR2: SEHNR, FQNEAQ (reference sequence). CDR3: CASSLAKQGWEETQYF. CDR3 coding DNA: TGTGCCAGCAGCTTAGCGAAGCAGGGATGGGAAGAGACCCAGTACTTC.

The chain employs TRBV7-2 and TRBJ2-5; 12 bases are a match to TRBD2. This CDR3 comprises 15 residues. CDR1 and CDR2 from the germline V gene are SGHTA and FQGNSA. J was trimmed by 1 base and V by 5 bases; bases with no gene match: 2. The CDR3 nucleotides read TGTGCCAGCAGCACTAGCGGGAGGACCCAAGAGACCCAGTACTTC. It encodes CASSTSGRTQETQYF.

This chain joins TRBV7-8 and TRBJ2-1, with D perhaps TRBD2 (6 bases). In germline, CDR1 is SGHVS, CDR2 FQNEAQ. Trimming took 5 bases from V and 5 from J, leaving 25 bases between them. This CDR3 spans 18 amino acids. CDR3 coding DNA: TGTGCCAGCAGCACCTACCTGCAACCCGGGGAGGCCCACAATGAGCAGTTCTTC. The encoded protein is CASSTYLQPGEAHNEQFF.

The V call is TRBV19, the J call TRBJ2-7, with D perhaps TRBD2 (6 bases). The CDR3 extends over 16 amino acids. The V end was cut by 3 bases, the J end by 3 bases, with 18 bases between. CDR1 LNHDA and CDR2 SQIVND come from the germline V gene (reference sequence). CDR3 residues: CASSIRYPGVRYEQYF. For the CDR3, the DNA is TGTGCCAGTAGTATCCGGTACCCGGGAGTACGCTACGAGCAGTACTTC.

The V gene is TRBV28, the J gene TRBJ1-5; TRBD1 matches 7 bases. This CDR3 has 13 residues. Losses at the gene ends were 10 bases for V and 5 bases for J; bases not matched to a gene: 8. Germline values: CDR1 MDHEN, CDR2 SYDVKM. CDR3 coding DNA: TGTGCCACTTCAGGGGGGCCGTATCAGCCCCAGCATTTT. It yields the protein CATSGGPYQPQHF.

The chain joins TRBV6-6 to TRBJ1-1; D is undetermined. In germline, CDR1 is MNHNY, CDR2 SVGAGI (reference sequence). The CDR3 is 14 residues long. The ends were cut back, 3 bases at V and 5 bases at J, with 13 bases in the middle. CDR3 amino acids: CASSYGSGRTEAFF. CDR3 coding DNA: TGTGCCAGCAGTTATGGCAGCGGTAGGACTGAAGCTTTCTTT.